These 25 T cell receptor beta chains were all obtained from the same sample, sequenced in a study of response to subunit inactivated influenza vaccine. TCRdb passed the RT-PCR reads through MiXCR, listing each CDR3 protein once. There are under 550,000 distinct CDR3 sequences in the sample; around 8% occur only once, and 10% to 15% lies in the top ten. Sample: PBMCs from blood, taken roughly 24 months after vaccination. These receptors all come from a man aged 50-75 years who received an inactivated influenza vaccine.

This clonotype has just a few counts. The CDR3 nucleotides read TGTGCCAGCAGCTTATCACAGGGAGTCCCTGAAGCTTTCTTT. This translates into CASSLSQGVPEAFF. The V call is TRBV7-2, the J call TRBJ1-1; maybe TRBD1 (6 bases). V was trimmed by 2 bases and J by 6 bases, leaving 13 bases between them. This CDR3 region has 14 residues. The germline gives CDR1 SGHTA, CDR2 FQGNSA.

This clonotype was picked up a small number of times. This chain uses TRBV12-3 or TRBV12-4 with TRBJ2-1; tentative D call: TRBD2 (6 bases). V lost 2 bases to trimming and J lost 6 bases, with 8 bases between them. This CDR3 region has 13 residues. CDR3 in DNA: TGTGCCAGCAGTTTATCTAGCGTCAATGAGCAGTTCTTC. It yields the protein CASSLSSVNEQFF.

In its sample, this clonotype was seen a few times. The V and J genes are TRBV9 and TRBJ2-1, with D perhaps being TRBD1 or TRBD2 (8 bases each). The CDR3 length is 18 residues. Germline CDR1 SGDLS, CDR2 YYNGEE. V lost 0 bases and J lost 7, with 23 bases in between. The CDR3, as DNA: TGTGCCAGCAGCGTAGCTACGGGGGGGACAGGATTCCTGAATGAGCAGTTCTTC. As protein: CASSVATGGTGFLNEQFF.

This clonotype was recorded a few times. The chain uses TRBV9 and TRBJ1-4, with 7 bases aligning to TRBD1. The germline V gene encodes CDR1 SGDLS and CDR2 YYNGEE. The CDR3 consists of 16 residues. V dropped 4 bases and J dropped 5; count of bases not matched to a gene: 11. CDR3 sequence reads: CASSPDPGQINEKLFF. The CDR3 bases are TGTGCCAGCAGCCCCGATCCGGGACAGATAAATGAAAAACTGTTTTTT. Together with reference TRBV9 and TRBJ1-4, the CDR3 gives the full variable domain: DSGVTQTPKHLITATGQRVTLRCSPRSGDLSVYWYQQSLDQGLQFLIQYYNGEERAKGNILERFSAQQFPDLHSELNLSSLELGDSALYFCASSPDPGQINEKLFFGSGTQLSVL.

J is TRBJ2-3 and V is TRBV20-1; 8 positions match TRBD1. This CDR3 region has 16 residues. Germline V gives CDR1 DFQATT, CDR2 SNEGSKA (reference sequence). The trim removed 6 bases at V and 2 bases at J, leaving 13 bases unmatched. The CDR3 DNA reads as TGCAGTGCACGACCACCGGGGGACAGGTTCACAGATACGCAGTATTTT. Translating gives CSARPPGDRFTDTQYF.

Many counts were recorded for this clonotype. The chain carries TRBV20-1 and TRBJ1-2; D gene unclear. Trimming left V 2 bases short and J 8 bases short, with 9 bases between. CDR3 length: 11 residues. CDR1 DFQATT and CDR2 SNEGSKA come from the germline V gene (reference sequence). The CDR3 DNA follows: TGCAGTGCTAGATTCCAGGCAGGCTACACCTTC. Translating gives CSARFQAGYTF.

This clonotype came up a few times. The gene calls are TRBV5-6 and TRBJ1-1; 9 bases line up with TRBD1. Germline V lookup: CDR1 SGHDT, CDR2 YYEEEE. This CDR3 region has 15 residues. V gave up 1 base and J gave up 1 base; unmatched junction bases: 2. DNA for the CDR3: TGTGCCAGCAGCTTGAGGGACAGGGAGAACACTGAAGCTTTCTTT. Translation: CASSLRDRENTEAFF. Variable domain in full (rest from reference TRBV5-6 and TRBJ1-1): DAGVTQSPTHLIKTRGQQVTLRCSPKSGHDTVSWYQQALGQGPQFIFQYYEEEERQRGNFPDRFSGHQFPNYSSELNVNALLLGDSALYLCASSLRDRENTEAFFGQGTRLTVV.

The chain has TRBV7-2 and TRBJ2-1; TRBD2 matches 16 bases. The CDR3 sequence is 16 residues long. V was clipped by 5 bases and J by 7 bases; unmatched bases: 5. Germline values: CDR1 SGHTA, CDR2 FQGNSA. The CDR3 DNA follows: TGTGCCAGCAGCAAAGGGACTAGCGGGAGGGGGAATGAGCAGTTCTTC. Its translation is CASSKGTSGRGNEQFF.

This clonotype has just a few counts. The chain recombines TRBV12-3 or TRBV12-4 with TRBJ1-4; D is possibly TRBD1 (6 bases). V gave up 3 bases and J gave up 5 bases, with 13 bases separating them. The CDR3 length is 15 residues. CDR3: CASSLGGALNEKLFF. Written as DNA, the CDR3 is TGTGCCAGCAGTTTGGGGGGCGCGCTGAATGAAAAACTGTTTTTT.

This clonotype has only a few counts. The chain combines TRBV20-1 with TRBJ1-6; no firm D call. Germline V lookup: CDR1 DFQATT, CDR2 SNEGSKA (reference sequence). This CDR3 comprises 15 residues. V lost 3 bases and J lost 2, with 11 bases in between. CDR3 sequence reads: CSARVGGAYNSPLHF. CDR3 DNA sequence: TGCAGTGCTAGGGTTGGCGGGGCCTATAATTCACCCCTCCACTTT.

This clonotype turned up a few times. The chain links TRBV30 to TRBJ1-2; D is ambiguous. Germline-derived CDR1 and CDR2 are GTSNPN and SVGIG (reference sequence). The CDR3 is 13 amino acids. Trimming pared 0 bases from V and 1 base from J, leaving 6 bases between. The chain's CDR3 is CAWSVTFNYGYTF. In DNA, the CDR3 is TGTGCCTGGAGTGTAACTTTTAACTATGGCTACACCTTC.

Many counts were recorded for this clonotype. V is TRBV27 and J is TRBJ2-1; TRBD1 is a possible D gene (6 bases). V was clipped by 3 bases and J by 9 bases, with 9 bases between them. Germline V lookup: CDR1 MNHEY, CDR2 SMNVEV (reference sequence). The CDR3 is 12 amino acids. Written as DNA, the CDR3 is TGTGCCAGCAGTTTCACCAGGGGTGAGCAGTTCTTC. Its translation: CASSFTRGEQFF.

In this sample, this clonotype turned up a few times. V gene TRBV20-1 combines with J gene TRBJ2-7; TRBD1 agrees at 9 bases. The V gene's germline CDR1 is DFQATT and CDR2 SNEGSKA (reference sequence). The CDR3 consists of 16 residues. The trim removed 6 bases at V and 3 bases at J, leaving 15 bases unmatched. The CDR3 coding sequence is TGCAGTGCCTACGCTACCCCGGGACAGGGAGTCTACGAGCAGTACTTC. Its protein product is CSAYATPGQGVYEQYF.

This clonotype has at least ten counts. The rearrangement joins TRBV5-1 to TRBJ1-6; no clear D gene. The CDR3 totals 13 residues. Per germline, CDR1 SGHRS and CDR2 YFSETQ. V was trimmed by 0 bases and J by 7 bases, leaving 5 bases between them. The CDR3 here is CASSLERNSPLHF. DNA of the CDR3: TGCGCCAGCAGCTTGGAGAGAAATTCACCCCTCCACTTT.

The J gene is TRBJ2-5, the V gene TRBV28, with TRBD1 identical over 8 bases. V shed 5 bases and J 5 bases; nucleotides not matched to a gene: 4. This CDR3 has 13 amino acids. CDR1 is MDHEN and CDR2 is SYDVKM in the germline V gene. The CDR3 DNA is TGTGCCAGCAGTATTCGACAGGGGGAGACCCAGTACTTC. Translated, it gives CASSIRQGETQYF.

This clonotype was found many times. The V call is TRBV13, the J call TRBJ2-7; 7 nucleotides align to TRBD1. V dropped 0 bases and J dropped 6; count of bases not matched to a gene: 2. The germline V gene has CDR1 PRHDT and CDR2 FYEKMQ (reference sequence). The CDR3 consists of 13 residues. CDR3 in DNA: TGTGCCAGCAGCTTAGGCGACAGGGTCGAGCAGTACTTC. This encodes CASSLGDRVEQYF.

The J gene is TRBJ2-1, the V gene TRBV4-1, with D unclear. The CDR3 loop spans 16 amino acids. The germline V gene encodes CDR1 MGHRA and CDR2 YSYEKL. V lost 3 bases and J lost 3, with 15 bases in between. The CDR3 coding sequence is TGCGCCAGCAGCCAGGTCCCGGCCTTAGTCTACAATGAGCAGTTCTTC. It encodes CASSQVPALVYNEQFF.

This clonotype came up a few times. This chain uses TRBV28 with TRBJ2-7, with a possible D match to TRBD2 (5 bases). This CDR3 is 13 amino acids long. Deletions cut 6 bases from V and 3 bases from J, with 12 bases between. Germline CDR1 MDHEN, CDR2 SYDVKM. The DNA of the CDR3 is TGTGCCAGCAGAGGAGGTACGTTCTACGAGCAGTACTTC. Residues: CASRGGTFYEQYF.

With regard to this clonotype: This may arise from a read error, as a much more abundant clone is one base away. This chain joins TRBV7-9 and TRBJ2-3, with 9 bases aligning to TRBD1. Germline-derived CDR1 and CDR2 are SEHNR and FQNEAQ (reference sequence). The V gene end was trimmed by 8 bases and the J gene end by 0 bases; junction bases not matched to a gene: 9. The CDR3 sequence is 16 residues long. CDR3 sequence (DNA): TGTGCCAGCGGCTCTCGGGACAGGGACAGCACAGATACGCAGTATTTT. Protein sequence: CASGSRDRDSTDTQYF.

This clonotype was picked up many times. V is TRBV7-2 and J is TRBJ2-5; D is unresolved. The CDR3 runs to 13 residues. Per the germline V gene, CDR1 is SGHTA and CDR2 is FQGNSA. The V gene lost 5 bases and the J gene lost 1 base, with 8 bases spanning the gap. DNA for the CDR3: TGTGCCAGCAGCCCTCCCCTCCAAGAGACCCAGTACTTC. Protein: CASSPPLQETQYF.

The V gene is TRBV5-6, the J gene TRBJ1-5; 8 bases match TRBD1. V shed 1 base, J shed 3 bases, and the junction held 3 bases outside the gene matches. There are 15 residues in the CDR3. Germline CDR1 reads SGHDT; CDR2 reads YYEEEE. The CDR3: CASSLRQGYNQPQHF. The CDR3 nucleotides are TGTGCCAGCAGCTTGCGACAGGGGTACAATCAGCCCCAGCATTTT.

In its sample, this clonotype was seen once. The V and J genes are TRBV7-8 and TRBJ1-1; maybe TRBD1 (5 bases). The V gene's germline CDR1 is SGHVS and CDR2 FQNEAQ. The length of the CDR3 is 12 residues. Trimming stripped 5 bases from V and 8 bases from J, with 12 bases between. This chain's CDR3 is CASSRGGVEAFF. CDR3 bases: TGTGCCAGCAGCCGGGGGGGGGTCGAAGCTTTCTTT.

The V gene is TRBV5-1, the J gene TRBJ2-2; 8 nucleotides align to TRBD1. Trimming took 5 bases from V and 6 from J; bases not matched to a gene: 6. This CDR3 region has 14 residues. Germline V gene lookup returns CDR1 SGHRS and CDR2 YFSETQ. The CDR3 DNA sequence: TGCGCCAGCAGATTCGACAGGGGTCCCGGGGAGCTGTTTTTT. It encodes CASRFDRGPGELFF. The full variable domain, with the rest looked up from reference TRBV5-1 and TRBJ2-2, is KAGVTQTPRYLIKTRGQQVTLSCSPISGHRSVSWYQQTPGQGLQFLFEYFSETQRNKGNFPGRFSGRQFSNSRSEMNVSTLELGDSALYLCASRFDRGPGELFFGEGSRLTVL.

The gene calls are TRBV6-5 and TRBJ2-2; either TRBD1 or TRBD2 may fit D (5 bases each). V was trimmed by 2 bases and J by 6 bases, leaving 10 bases between them. This CDR3 comprises 14 residues. Germline V lookup: CDR1 MNHEY, CDR2 SVGAGI. CDR3 residues: CASSYRGDAGELFF. CDR3 DNA: TGTGCCAGCAGTTACAGGGGAGATGCCGGGGAGCTGTTTTTT.

This clonotype was observed a few times. This chain joins TRBV4-2 and TRBJ2-2; 10 positions match TRBD2. Looked up from germline, CDR1 is LGHNA and CDR2 is YNFKEQ. This CDR3 has 19 amino acids. V shed 0 bases, J shed 1 base, and the junction held 8 bases outside the gene matches. The CDR3 sequence: CASSQDLPSGGQNTGELFF. The CDR3 coding sequence is TGTGCCAGCAGCCAAGATCTCCCTAGCGGGGGACAGAACACCGGGGAGCTGTTTTTT.